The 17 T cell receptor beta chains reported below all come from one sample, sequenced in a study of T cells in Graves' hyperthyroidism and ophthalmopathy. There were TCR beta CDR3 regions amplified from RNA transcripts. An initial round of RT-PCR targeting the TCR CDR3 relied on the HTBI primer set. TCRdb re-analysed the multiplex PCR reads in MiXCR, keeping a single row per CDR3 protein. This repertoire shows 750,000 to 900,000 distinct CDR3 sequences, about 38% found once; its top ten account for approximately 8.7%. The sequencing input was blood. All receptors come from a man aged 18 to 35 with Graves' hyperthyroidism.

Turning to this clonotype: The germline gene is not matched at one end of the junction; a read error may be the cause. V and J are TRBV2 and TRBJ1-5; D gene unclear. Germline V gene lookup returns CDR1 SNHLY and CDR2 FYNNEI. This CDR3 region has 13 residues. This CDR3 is CASSKRINQSQHF. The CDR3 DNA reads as TGTGCCAGCAGCAAAAGAATCAATCAGTCCCAGCATTTT.

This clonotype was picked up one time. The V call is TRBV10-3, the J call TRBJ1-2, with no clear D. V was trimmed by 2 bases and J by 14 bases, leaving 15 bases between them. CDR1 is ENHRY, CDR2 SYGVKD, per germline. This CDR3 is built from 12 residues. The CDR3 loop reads CAISEQVEGETF. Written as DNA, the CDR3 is TGTGCCATCAGTGAGCAGGTGGAAGGCGAGACCTTC.

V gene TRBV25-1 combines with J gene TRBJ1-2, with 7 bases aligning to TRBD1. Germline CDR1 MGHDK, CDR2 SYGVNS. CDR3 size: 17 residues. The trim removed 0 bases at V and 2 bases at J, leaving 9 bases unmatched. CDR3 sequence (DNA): TGTGCCAGCAGTGAATATTACCCAGGGACAGTCAACTATGGCTACACCTTC. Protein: CASSEYYPGTVNYGYTF.

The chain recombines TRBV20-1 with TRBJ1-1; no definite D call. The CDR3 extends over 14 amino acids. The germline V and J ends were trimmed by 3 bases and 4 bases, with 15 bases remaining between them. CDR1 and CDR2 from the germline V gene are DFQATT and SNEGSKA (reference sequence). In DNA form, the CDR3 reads TGCAGTGCTAGTCGCCGGACGGGGAGCACTGAAGCTTTCTTT. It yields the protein CSASRRTGSTEAFF.

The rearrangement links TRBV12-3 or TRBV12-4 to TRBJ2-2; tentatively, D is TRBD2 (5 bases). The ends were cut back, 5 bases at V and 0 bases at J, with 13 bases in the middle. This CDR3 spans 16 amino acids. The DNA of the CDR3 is TGTGCCAGCAGTCTTGCTAGCACCTCGAACACCGGGGAGCTGTTTTTT. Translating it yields CASSLASTSNTGELFF.

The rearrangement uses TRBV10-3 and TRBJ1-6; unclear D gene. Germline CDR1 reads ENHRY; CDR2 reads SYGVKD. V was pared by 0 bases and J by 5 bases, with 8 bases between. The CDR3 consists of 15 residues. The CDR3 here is CAISESPGHNSPLHF. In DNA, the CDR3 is TGTGCCATCAGTGAGTCGCCCGGGCATAATTCACCCCTCCACTTT.

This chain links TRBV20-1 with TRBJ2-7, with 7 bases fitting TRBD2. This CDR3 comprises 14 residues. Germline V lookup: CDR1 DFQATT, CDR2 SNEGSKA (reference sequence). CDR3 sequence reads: CSQGLVAGVYEQYF. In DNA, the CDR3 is TGCAGCCAAGGTCTAGTGGCGGGAGTTTACGAGCAGTACTTC.

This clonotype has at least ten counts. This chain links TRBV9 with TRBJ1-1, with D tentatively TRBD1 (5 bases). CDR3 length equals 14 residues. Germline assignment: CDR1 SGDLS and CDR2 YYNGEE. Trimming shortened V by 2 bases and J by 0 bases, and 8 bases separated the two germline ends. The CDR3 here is CASSVGTVNTEAFF. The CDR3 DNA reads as TGTGCCAGCAGCGTCGGGACGGTGAACACTGAAGCTTTCTTT.

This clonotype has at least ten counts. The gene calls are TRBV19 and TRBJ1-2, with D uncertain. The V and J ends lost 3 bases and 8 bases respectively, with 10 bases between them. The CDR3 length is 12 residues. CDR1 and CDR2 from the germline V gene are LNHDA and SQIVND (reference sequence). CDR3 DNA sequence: TGTGCCAGTAGTATTGATTTATCGGGCTACACCTTC. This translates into CASSIDLSGYTF.

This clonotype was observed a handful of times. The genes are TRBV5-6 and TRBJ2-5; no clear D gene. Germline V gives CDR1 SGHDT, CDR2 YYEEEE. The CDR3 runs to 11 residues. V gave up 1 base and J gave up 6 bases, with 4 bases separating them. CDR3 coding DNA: TGTGCCAGCAGCTTGCAAAAGACCCAGTACTTC. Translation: CASSLQKTQYF.

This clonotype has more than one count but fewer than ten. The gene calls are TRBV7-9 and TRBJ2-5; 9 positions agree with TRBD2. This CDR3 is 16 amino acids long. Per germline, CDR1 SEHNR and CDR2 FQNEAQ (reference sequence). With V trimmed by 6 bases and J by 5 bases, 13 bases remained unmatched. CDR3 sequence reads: CASRGGRASGWETQYF. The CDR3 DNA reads TGTGCCAGCAGAGGCGGGAGGGCCTCAGGTTGGGAGACCCAGTACTTC. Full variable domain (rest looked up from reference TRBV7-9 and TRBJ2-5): DTGVSQNPRHKITKRGQNVTFRCDPISEHNRLYWYRQTLGQGPEFLTYFQNEAQLEKSRLLSDRFSAERPKGSFSTLEIQRTEQGDSAMYLCASRGGRASGWETQYFGPGTRLLVL.

For the CDR3, the DNA is TGCAGTGCTAGAGAGTCCGGGGCGCAAGAGACCCAGTACTTC. Its protein product is CSARESGAQETQYF. The chain couples TRBV20-1 to TRBJ2-5; possibly TRBD1 or TRBD2 for D (5 bases each). Germline assignment: CDR1 DFQATT and CDR2 SNEGSKA (reference sequence). Trimming cost V 0 bases and J 2 bases, with 10 bases left between them. This CDR3 is 14 amino acids long.

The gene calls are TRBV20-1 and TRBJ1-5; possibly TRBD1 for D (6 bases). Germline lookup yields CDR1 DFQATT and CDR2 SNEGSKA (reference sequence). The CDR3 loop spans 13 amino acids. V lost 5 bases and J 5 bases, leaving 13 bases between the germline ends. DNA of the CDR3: TGCAGTGCTGGAGTAGGGGGGGATCAGCCCCAGCATTTT. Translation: CSAGVGGDQPQHF.

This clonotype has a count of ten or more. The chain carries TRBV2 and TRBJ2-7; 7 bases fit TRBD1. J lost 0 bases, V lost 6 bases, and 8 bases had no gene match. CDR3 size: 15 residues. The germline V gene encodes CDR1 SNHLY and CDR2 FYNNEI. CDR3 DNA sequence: TGTGCCAGCAGACTTACAGGGGACGTCTCCTACGAGCAGTACTTC. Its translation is CASRLTGDVSYEQYF.

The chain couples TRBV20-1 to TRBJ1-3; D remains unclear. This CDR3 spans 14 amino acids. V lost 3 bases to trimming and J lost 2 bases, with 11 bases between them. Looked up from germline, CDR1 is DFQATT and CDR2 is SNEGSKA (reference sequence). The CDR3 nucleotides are TGCAGTGCTAGGTTTGGGAACACTGGAAACACCATATATTTT. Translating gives CSARFGNTGNTIYF.

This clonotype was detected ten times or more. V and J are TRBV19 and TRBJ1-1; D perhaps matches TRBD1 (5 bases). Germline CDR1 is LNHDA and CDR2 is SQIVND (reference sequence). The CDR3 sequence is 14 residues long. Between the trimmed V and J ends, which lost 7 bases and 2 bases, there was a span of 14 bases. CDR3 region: CASNPGPTNTEAFF. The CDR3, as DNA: TGTGCCAGTAACCCGGGACCGACTAACACTGAAGCTTTCTTT.

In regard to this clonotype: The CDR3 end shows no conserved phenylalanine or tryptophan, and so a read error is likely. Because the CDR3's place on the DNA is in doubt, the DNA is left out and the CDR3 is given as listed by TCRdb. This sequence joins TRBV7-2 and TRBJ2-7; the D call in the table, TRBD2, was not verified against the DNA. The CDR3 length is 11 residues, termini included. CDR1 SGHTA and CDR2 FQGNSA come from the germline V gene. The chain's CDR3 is CASSLSSGGYY.